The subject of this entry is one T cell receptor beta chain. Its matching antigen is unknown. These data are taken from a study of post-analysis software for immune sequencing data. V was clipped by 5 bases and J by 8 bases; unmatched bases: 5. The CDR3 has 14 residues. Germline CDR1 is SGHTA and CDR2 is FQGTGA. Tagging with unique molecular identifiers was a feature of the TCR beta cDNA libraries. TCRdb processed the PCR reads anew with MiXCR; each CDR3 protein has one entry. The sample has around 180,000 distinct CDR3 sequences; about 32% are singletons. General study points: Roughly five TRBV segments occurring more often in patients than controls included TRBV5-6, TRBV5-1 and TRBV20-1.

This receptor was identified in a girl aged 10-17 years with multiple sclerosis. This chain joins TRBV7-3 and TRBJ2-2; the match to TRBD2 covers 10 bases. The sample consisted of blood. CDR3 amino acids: CASSRLAGVGELFF. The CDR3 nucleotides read TGTGCCAGCAGCCGGCTAGCGGGAGTAGGGGAGCTGTTTTTT.